The sequence of this T cell receptor beta chain was determined in a study of tumor-infiltrating lymphocytes in primary liver carcinoma. The germline V gene has CDR1 SGDLS and CDR2 YYNGEE. The CDR3 contains 15 residues. The V end lost 0 bases, the J end lost 2 bases, and 8 bases lay between the germline ends. Blood RNA came from unsorted whole blood; germline DNA was also extracted. Researchers reported drawing about 3.9 milliliters of peripheral blood before surgery. Constant-region priming of about 0.5 ug total RNA yielded TCR beta cDNA. Slightly modified ARM-PCR served as the procedure for the TCR beta libraries. These libraries came from three rounds of nested multiplex PCR. The first two PCR rounds, nine to ten cycles each, used TRBV1-TRBV30 forward primers and a C-beta reverse primer. A single record per CDR3 protein comes from TCRdb applying MiXCR to the multiplex PCR reads. The sample records 150,000 to 200,000 distinct CDR3 sequences, almost 65% being singletons.

This clonotype has just one count. The antigen remains undetermined. General observations from the study: In the absence of sorting, bulk samples left CD4+ and CD8+ repertoires uncompared.

Sequenced material: peripheral blood. V gene TRBV9 combines with J gene TRBJ2-2, with D perhaps matching TRBD1 (6 bases). This sequence originates from a woman aged 55-69 years with primary liver carcinoma and hepatitis B virus infection. The CDR3 is CASSVVGTNTGELFF. The CDR3 DNA reads as TGTGCCAGCAGCGTAGTCGGGACAAACACCGGGGAGCTGTTTTTT. Supplemented by reference TRBV9 and TRBJ2-2, the full variable domain reads DSGVTQTPKHLITATGQRVTLRCSPRSGDLSVYWYQQSLDQGLQFLIQYYNGEERAKGNILERFSAQQFPDLHSELNLSSLELGDSALYFCASSVVGTNTGELFFGEGSRLTVL.